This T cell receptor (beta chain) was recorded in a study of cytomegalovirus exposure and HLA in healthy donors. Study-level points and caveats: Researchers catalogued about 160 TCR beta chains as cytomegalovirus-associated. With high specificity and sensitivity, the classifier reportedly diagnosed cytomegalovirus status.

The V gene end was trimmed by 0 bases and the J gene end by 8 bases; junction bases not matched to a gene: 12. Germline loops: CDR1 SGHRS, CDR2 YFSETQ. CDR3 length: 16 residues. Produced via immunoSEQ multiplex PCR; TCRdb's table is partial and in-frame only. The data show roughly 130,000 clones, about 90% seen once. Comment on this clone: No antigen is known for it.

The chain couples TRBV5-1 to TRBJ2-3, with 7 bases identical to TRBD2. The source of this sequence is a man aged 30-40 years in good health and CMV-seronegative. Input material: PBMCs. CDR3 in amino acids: CASSLEASGIFSTQYF. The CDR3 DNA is TGCGCCAGCAGCTTGGAGGCTAGCGGTATCTTCAGTACGCAGTATTTT.